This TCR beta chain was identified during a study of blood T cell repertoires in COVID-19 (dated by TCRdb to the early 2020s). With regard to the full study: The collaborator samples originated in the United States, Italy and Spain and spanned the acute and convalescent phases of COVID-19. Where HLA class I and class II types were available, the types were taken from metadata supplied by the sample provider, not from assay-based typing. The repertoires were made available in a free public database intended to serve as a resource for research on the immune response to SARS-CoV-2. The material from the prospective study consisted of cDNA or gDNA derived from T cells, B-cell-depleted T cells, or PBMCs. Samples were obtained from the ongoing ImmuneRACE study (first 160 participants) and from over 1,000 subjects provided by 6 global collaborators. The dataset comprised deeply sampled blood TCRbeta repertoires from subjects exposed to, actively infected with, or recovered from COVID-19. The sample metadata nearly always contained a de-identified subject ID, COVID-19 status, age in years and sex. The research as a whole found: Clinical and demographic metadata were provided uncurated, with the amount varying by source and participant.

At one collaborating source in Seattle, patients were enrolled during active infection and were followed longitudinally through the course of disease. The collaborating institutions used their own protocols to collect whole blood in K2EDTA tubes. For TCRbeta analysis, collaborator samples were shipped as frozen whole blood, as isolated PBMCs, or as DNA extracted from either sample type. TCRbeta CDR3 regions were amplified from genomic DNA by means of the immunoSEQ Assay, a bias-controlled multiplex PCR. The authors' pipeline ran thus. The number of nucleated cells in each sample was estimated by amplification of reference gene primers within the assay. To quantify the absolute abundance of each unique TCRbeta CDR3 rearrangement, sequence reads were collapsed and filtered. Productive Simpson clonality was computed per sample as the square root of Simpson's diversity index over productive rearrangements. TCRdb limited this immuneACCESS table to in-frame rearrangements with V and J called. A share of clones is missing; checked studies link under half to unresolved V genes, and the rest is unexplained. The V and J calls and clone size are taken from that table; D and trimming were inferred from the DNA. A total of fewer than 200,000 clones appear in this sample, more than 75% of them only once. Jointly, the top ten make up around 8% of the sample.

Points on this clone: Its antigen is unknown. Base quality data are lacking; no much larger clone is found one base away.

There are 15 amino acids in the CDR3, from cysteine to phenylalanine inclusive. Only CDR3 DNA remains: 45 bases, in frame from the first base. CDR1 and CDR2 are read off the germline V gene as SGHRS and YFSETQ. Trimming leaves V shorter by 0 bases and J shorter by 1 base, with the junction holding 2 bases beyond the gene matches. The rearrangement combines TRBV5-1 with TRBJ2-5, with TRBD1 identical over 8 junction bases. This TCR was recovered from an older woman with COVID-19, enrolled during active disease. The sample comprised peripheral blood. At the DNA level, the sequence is TGCGCCAGCAGCTTGGACGGGACAGGCCAAGAGACCCAGTACTTC. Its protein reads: CASSLDGTGQETQYF.